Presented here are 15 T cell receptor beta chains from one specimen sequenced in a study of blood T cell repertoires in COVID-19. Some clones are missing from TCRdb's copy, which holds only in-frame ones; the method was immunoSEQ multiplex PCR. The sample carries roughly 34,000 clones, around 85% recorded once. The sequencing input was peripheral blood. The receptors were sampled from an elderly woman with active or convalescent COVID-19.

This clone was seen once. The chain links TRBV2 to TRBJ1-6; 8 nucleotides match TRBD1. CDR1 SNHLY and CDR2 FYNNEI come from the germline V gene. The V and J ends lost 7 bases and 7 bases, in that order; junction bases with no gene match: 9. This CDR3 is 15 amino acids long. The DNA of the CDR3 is TGTGCCAGCAATCTCCAGACAGGGGCAAATTCACCCCTCCACTTT. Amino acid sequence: CASNLQTGANSPLHF.

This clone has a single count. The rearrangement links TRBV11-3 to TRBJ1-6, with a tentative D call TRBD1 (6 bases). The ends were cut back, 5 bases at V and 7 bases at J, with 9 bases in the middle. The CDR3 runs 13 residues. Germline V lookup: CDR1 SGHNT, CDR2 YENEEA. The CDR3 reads CASSLDRNSPLHF. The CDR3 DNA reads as TGTGCCAGCAGCCTCGACAGGAATTCACCCCTCCACTTT.

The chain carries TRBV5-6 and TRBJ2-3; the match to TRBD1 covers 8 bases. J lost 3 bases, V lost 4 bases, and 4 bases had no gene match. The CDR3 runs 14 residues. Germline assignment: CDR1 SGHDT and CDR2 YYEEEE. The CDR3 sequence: CASSRQGLTDTQYF. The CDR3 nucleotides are TGTGCCAGCAGCCGACAGGGGCTGACAGATACGCAGTATTTT.

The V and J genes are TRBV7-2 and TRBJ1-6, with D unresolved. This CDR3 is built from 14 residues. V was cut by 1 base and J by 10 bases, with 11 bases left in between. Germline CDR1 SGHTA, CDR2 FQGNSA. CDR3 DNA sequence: TGTGCCAGCAGCTTAGATGGGAGTCCCTCACCCCTCCACTTT. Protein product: CASSLDGSPSPLHF.

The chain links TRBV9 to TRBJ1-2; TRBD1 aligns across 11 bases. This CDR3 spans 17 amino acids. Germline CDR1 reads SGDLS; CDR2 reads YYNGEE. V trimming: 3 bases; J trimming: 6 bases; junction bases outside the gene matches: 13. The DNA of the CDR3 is TGTGCCAGCAGCGCGATGGACAGGGGGCGAAGGGCCCATGGCTACACCTTC. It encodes CASSAMDRGRRAHGYTF.

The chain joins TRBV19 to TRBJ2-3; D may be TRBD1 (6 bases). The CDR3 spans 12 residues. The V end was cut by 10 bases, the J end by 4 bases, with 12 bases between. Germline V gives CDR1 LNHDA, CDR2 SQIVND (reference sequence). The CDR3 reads CAIRTVSDTQYF. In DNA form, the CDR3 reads TGTGCCATAAGGACAGTCTCAGATACGCAGTATTTT.

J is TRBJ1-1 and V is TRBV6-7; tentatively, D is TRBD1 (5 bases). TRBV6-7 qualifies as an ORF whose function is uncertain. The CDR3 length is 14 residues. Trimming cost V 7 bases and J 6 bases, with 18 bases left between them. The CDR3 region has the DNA TGTGCCAGCAACGAAGACTTTGGACACCCTGAAGCTTTCTTT. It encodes CASNEDFGHPEAFF.

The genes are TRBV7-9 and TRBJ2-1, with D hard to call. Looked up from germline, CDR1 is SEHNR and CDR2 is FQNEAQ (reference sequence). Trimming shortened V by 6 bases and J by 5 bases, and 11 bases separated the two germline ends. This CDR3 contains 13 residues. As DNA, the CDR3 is TGTGCCAGCAGTTTTATATCGGACAATGAGCAGTTCTTC. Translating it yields CASSFISDNEQFF.

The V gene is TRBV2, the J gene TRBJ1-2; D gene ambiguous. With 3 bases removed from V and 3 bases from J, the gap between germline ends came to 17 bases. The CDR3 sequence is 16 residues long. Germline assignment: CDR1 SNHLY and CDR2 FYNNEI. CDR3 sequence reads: CASSEDMTTAYYGYTF. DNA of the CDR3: TGTGCCAGCAGTGAGGATATGACTACTGCGTACTATGGCTACACCTTC.

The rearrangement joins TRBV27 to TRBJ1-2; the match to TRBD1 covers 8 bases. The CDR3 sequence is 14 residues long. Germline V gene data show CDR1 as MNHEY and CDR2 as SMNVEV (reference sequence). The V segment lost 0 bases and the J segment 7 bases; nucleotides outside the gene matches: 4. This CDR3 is CASSLSDRDFGYTF. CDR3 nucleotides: TGTGCCAGCAGTTTATCGGACAGGGATTTTGGCTACACCTTC.

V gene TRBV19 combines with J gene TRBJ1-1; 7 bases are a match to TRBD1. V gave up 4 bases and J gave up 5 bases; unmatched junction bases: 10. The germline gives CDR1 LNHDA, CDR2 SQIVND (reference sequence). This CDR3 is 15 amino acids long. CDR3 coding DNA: TGTGCCAGTAGTACCATACAGGGGAAATCGACTGAAGCTTTCTTT. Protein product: CASSTIQGKSTEAFF. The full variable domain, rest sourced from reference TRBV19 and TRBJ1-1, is DGGITQSPKYLFRKEGQNVTLSCEQNLNHDAMYWYRQDPGQGLRLIYYSQIVNDFQKGDIAEGYSVSREKKESFPLTVTSAQKNPTAFYLCASSTIQGKSTEAFFGQGTRLTVV.

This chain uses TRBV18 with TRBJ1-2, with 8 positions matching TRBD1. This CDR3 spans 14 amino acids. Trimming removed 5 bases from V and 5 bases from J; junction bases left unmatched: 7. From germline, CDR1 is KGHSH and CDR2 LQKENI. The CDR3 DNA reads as TGTGCCAGCTCAGAAGGACAGGGCCATTATGGCTACACCTTC. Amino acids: CASSEGQGHYGYTF.

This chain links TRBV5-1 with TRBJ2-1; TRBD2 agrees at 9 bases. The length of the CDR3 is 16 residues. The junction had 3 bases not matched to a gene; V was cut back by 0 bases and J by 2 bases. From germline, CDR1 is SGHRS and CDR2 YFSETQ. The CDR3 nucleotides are TGCGCCAGCAGCTTGGGCGGGGGGGGCCCCTACAATGAGCAGTTCTTC. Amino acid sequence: CASSLGGGGPYNEQFF.

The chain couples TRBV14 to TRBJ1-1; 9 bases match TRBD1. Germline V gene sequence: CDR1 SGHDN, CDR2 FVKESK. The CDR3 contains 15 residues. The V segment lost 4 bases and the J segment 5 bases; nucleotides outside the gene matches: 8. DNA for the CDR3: TGTGCCAGCAGCCGCACACAGGGGGCGCGTACTGAAGCTTTCTTT. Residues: CASSRTQGARTEAFF.

The CDR3 DNA reads TGTGCCAGCAGTGAATTTCTGAGGGCGCGGTACGAGCAGTACTTC. Residues: CASSEFLRARYEQYF. V usage is TRBV6-1 and J usage is TRBJ2-7, with D possibly TRBD2 on 5 matching bases. V shed 2 bases and J shed 4 bases, with 15 bases lying between them. Per germline, CDR1 MNHNS and CDR2 SASEGT. This CDR3 is 15 amino acids long.